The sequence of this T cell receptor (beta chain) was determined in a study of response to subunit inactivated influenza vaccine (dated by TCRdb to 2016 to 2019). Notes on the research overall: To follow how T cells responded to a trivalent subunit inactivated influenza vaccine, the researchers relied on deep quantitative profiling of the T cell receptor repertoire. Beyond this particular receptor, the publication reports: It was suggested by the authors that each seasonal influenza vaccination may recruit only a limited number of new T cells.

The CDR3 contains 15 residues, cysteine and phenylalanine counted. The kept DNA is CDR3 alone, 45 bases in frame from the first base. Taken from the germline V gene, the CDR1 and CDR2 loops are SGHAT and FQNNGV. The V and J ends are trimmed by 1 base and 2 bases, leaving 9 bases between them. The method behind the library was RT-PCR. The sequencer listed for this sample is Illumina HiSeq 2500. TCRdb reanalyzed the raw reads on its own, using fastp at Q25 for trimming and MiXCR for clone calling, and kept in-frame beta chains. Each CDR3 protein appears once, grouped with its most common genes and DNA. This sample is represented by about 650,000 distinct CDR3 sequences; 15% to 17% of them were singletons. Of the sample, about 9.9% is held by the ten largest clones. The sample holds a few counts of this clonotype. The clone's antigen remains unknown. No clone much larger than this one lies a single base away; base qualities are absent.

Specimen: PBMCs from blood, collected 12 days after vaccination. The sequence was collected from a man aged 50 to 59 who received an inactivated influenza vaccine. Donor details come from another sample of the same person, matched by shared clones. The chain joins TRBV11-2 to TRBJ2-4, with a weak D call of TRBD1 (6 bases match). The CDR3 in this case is CASSLGTATKNIQYF. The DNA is TGTGCCAGCAGCTTAGGGACAGCAACCAAAAACATTCAGTACTTC. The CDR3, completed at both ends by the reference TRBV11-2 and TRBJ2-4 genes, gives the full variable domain EAGVAQSPRYKIIEKRQSVAFWCNPISGHATLYWYQQILGQGPKLLIQFQNNGVVDDSQLPKDRFSAERLKGVDSTLKIQPAKLEDSAVYLCASSLGTATKNIQYFGAGTRLSVL.